This entry lists 17 T cell receptor beta chains sequenced from one sample in a study of CD8 T cells in Susac syndrome. Roughly 0.45 to 1 ug RNA was reverse transcribed with random hexamers. TCRdb reanalysed the immunoSEQ multiplex PCR reads using MiXCR and keeps one entry per CDR3 protein. The table lists around 53,000 distinct CDR3 sequences, 95% of them singletons. Sequencing input: CD8+ T cells from PBMCs. The origin of the receptors is a human donor with Susac syndrome.

This chain connects TRBV9 to TRBJ1-6; D ambiguous. Germline lookup yields CDR1 SGDLS and CDR2 YYNGEE. The CDR3 length is 15 residues. Trimming took off 1 base at V and 6 bases at J, with 11 bases between the two ends. In nucleotides, the CDR3 is TGTGCCAGCAGCGTAAACTCAGGTCCTAATTCACCCCTCCACTTT. The encoded protein is CASSVNSGPNSPLHF.

A few counts support this clonotype. The CDR3 nucleotides are TGTGCCTGGAGTCGGGGGGTTTATGGCTACACCTTC. It yields the protein CAWSRGVYGYTF. The rearrangement links TRBV30 to TRBJ1-2; D is possibly TRBD1 (5 bases). The ends were cut back, 2 bases at V and 5 bases at J, with 9 bases in the middle. The germline V gene encodes CDR1 GTSNPN and CDR2 SVGIG (reference sequence). The CDR3 has 12 residues.

This chain connects TRBV6-6 to TRBJ2-2; D is ambiguous. CDR1 is MNHNY and CDR2 is SVGAGI in the germline V gene (reference sequence). The V and J ends lost 6 bases and 4 bases respectively, with 15 bases between them. This CDR3 has 15 amino acids. CDR3 nucleotides: TGTGCCAGCAGCCCCACGGTCTTAGGCACCGGGGAGCTGTTTTTT. Translation: CASSPTVLGTGELFF.

This chain connects TRBV4-1 to TRBJ2-5; 10 bases agree with TRBD1. Unmatched junction bases numbered 6, after V lost 0 bases and J lost 2 bases. The CDR3 totals 17 residues. Germline CDR1 reads MGHRA; CDR2 reads YSYEKL. The CDR3 region is CASSQESGTGAQETQYF. The CDR3 nucleotides are TGCGCCAGCAGCCAAGAGTCCGGGACAGGGGCTCAAGAGACCCAGTACTTC.

V is TRBV4-2 and J is TRBJ2-1; D is uncertain. Trimming pared 4 bases from V and 7 bases from J, leaving 11 bases between. Germline CDR1 is LGHNA and CDR2 is YNFKEQ. This CDR3 is 13 amino acids long. The CDR3 spells CASSPGYTNEQFF. The CDR3 nucleotides are TGTGCCAGCAGCCCCGGTTACACAAATGAGCAGTTCTTC.

The gene calls are TRBV13 and TRBJ2-1; TRBD1 matches 7 bases. CDR3 length: 16 amino acids. V was pared by 3 bases and J by 0 bases, with 5 bases of the junction left unmatched. Germline V gene data show CDR1 as PRHDT and CDR2 as FYEKMQ (reference sequence). The CDR3 DNA reads as TGTGCCAGCAGCTTCAAGGGACAGAGCTCCTACAATGAGCAGTTCTTC. Protein sequence: CASSFKGQSSYNEQFF.

The chain joins TRBV20-1 to TRBJ2-7; 7 nucleotides agree with TRBD1. The CDR3 contains 14 residues. Trimming cost V 3 bases and J 4 bases; bases outside gene matches: 9. The germline gives CDR1 DFQATT, CDR2 SNEGSKA (reference sequence). The CDR3 nucleotides read TGCAGTGCTAGTCACCGGGACAGACTTTACGAGCAGTACTTC. Translating it yields CSASHRDRLYEQYF.

The V gene is TRBV27, the J gene TRBJ2-1; no clear D gene. The CDR3 loop spans 14 amino acids. V dropped 3 bases and J dropped 6 bases, with 12 bases sitting between them. Germline V gene lookup returns CDR1 MNHEY and CDR2 SMNVEV (reference sequence). In nucleotides, the CDR3 is TGTGCCAGCAGTTTCTGGCCAGGTGGCAATGAGCAGTTCTTC. Translating gives CASSFWPGGNEQFF.

The chain links TRBV7-9 to TRBJ2-2; 7 bases line up with TRBD1. CDR3 length: 17 amino acids. CDR1 SEHNR and CDR2 FQNEAQ come from the germline V gene (reference sequence). V dropped 6 bases and J dropped 6; count of bases not matched to a gene: 16. The DNA for the CDR3 is TGTGCCAGCAGGGACCTTCCGGGACAGTCCCTCTCCGGGGAGCTGTTTTTT. It encodes CASRDLPGQSLSGELFF.

V is TRBV5-1 and J is TRBJ2-5, with 9 bases fitting TRBD2. The CDR3 contains 15 residues. V dropped 1 base and J dropped 1; count of bases not matched to a gene: 2. Germline-derived CDR1 and CDR2 are SGHRS and YFSETQ. This chain's CDR3 is CASSLKAGGQETQYF. CDR3 coding DNA: TGCGCCAGCAGCTTGAAAGCGGGGGGCCAAGAGACCCAGTACTTC.

V and J are TRBV6-6 and TRBJ2-7; tentatively, D is TRBD1 or TRBD2 (6 bases each). CDR3 length: 15 residues. Germline CDR1 is MNHNY and CDR2 is SVGAGI (reference sequence). V was trimmed by 2 bases and J by 5 bases, leaving 16 bases between them. Written as DNA, the CDR3 is TGTGCCAGCAGTTACGAGGGGGGACGGGTCAACGAGCAGTACTTC. It is translated as CASSYEGGRVNEQYF.

There are a few counts of this clonotype. This rearrangement joins TRBV4-1 to TRBJ2-2; D is uncertain. Germline V gives CDR1 MGHRA, CDR2 YSYEKL. The CDR3 is 15 residues long. Trimming shortened V by 0 bases and J by 6 bases, and 11 bases separated the two germline ends. The CDR3 sequence is CASSQELMAPGELFF. CDR3 bases: TGCGCCAGCAGCCAAGAATTAATGGCCCCCGGGGAGCTGTTTTTT.

This chain connects TRBV30 to TRBJ1-5; 9 bases agree with TRBD1. This CDR3 is built from 17 residues. Germline-derived CDR1 and CDR2 are GTSNPN and SVGIG (reference sequence). Trimming at V came to 3 bases and at J to 0 bases, leaving 9 bases not matched to a gene. This CDR3 is CAWSRDRDSYSNQPQHF. The CDR3 DNA sequence: TGTGCCTGGAGCAGGGACAGGGACTCCTATAGCAATCAGCCCCAGCATTTT.

The chain carries TRBV3-1 and TRBJ2-5, with 8 bases aligning to TRBD1. This CDR3 has 17 amino acids. Germline CDR1 is LGHDT and CDR2 is YNNKEL (reference sequence). V shed 3 bases, J shed 1 base, and the junction held 10 bases outside the gene matches. CDR3 bases: TGTGCCAGCAGCCACCTCTCGGGACAGGTTCGCCAAGAGACCCAGTACTTC. Its translation is CASSHLSGQVRQETQYF.

This chain links TRBV14 with TRBJ2-1; D is possibly TRBD2 (5 bases). Trimming cost V 5 bases and J 3 bases, with 11 bases left between them. CDR3 length: 14 residues. CDR1 is SGHDN and CDR2 is FVKESK in the germline V gene. The CDR3 sequence: CASSLASRYNEQFF. The CDR3 bases are TGTGCCAGCAGCTTAGCGAGCCGCTACAATGAGCAGTTCTTC. The full variable domain, with the rest looked up from reference TRBV14 and TRBJ2-1, is EAGVTQFPSHSVIEKGQTVTLRCDPISGHDNLYWYRRVMGKEIKFLLHFVKESKQDESGMPNNRFLAERTGGTYSTLKVQPAELEDSGVYFCASSLASRYNEQFFGPGTRLTVL.

This chain joins TRBV15 and TRBJ2-5; TRBD2 agrees at 11 bases. The CDR3 totals 19 residues. Per the germline V gene, CDR1 is LNHNV and CDR2 is YYDKDF (reference sequence). Germline trimming cut 1 base from V and 1 base from J; bases unmatched to any gene: 11. CDR3 residues: CATSRVPSSGGSVQETQYF. CDR3 DNA: TGTGCCACCAGCAGAGTCCCGTCTAGCGGGGGGTCCGTCCAAGAGACCCAGTACTTC.

The gene calls are TRBV5-1 and TRBJ2-3; D may be TRBD2 (5 bases). This CDR3 has 15 amino acids. Germline lookup yields CDR1 SGHRS and CDR2 YFSETQ. Trimming cost V 0 bases and J 2 bases, with 10 bases left between them. The CDR3 DNA reads TGCGCCAGCAGCTTGGAGGGAGCCCTCACAGATACGCAGTATTTT. It codes for CASSLEGALTDTQYF.